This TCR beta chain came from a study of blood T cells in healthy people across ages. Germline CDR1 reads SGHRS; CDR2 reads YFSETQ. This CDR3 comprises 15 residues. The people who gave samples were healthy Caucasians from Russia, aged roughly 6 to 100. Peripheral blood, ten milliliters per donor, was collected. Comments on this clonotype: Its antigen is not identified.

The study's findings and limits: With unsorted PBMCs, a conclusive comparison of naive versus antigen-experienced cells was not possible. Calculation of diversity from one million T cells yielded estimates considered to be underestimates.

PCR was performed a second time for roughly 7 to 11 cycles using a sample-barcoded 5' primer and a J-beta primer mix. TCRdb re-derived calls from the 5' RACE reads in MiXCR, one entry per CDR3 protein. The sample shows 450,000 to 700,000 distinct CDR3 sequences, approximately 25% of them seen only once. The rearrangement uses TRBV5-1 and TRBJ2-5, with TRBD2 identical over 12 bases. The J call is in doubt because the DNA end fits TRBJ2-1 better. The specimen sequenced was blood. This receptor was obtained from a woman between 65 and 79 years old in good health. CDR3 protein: CASSLYLAGGDEQFF. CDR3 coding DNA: TGCGCCAGCAGCTTGTATCTAGCGGGGGGGGATGAGCAGTTCTTC.